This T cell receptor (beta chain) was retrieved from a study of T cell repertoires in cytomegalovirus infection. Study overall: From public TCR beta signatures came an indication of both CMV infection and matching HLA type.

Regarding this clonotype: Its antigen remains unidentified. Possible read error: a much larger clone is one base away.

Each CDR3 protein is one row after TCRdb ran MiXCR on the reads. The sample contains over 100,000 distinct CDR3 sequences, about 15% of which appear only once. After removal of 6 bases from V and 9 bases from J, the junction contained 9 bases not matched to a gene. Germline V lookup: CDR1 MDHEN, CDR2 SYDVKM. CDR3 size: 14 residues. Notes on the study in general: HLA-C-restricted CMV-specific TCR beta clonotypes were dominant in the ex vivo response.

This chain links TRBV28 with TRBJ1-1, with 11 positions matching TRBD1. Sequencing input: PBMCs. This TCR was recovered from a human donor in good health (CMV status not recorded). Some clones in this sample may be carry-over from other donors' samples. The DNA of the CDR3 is TGTGCCAGCAGGAAAGGACAGGGGGCAACTCAAGCTTTCTTT. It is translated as CASRKGQGATQAFF.